What follows are 28 T cell receptor beta chains derived from one specimen sequenced in a study of T cell responses to AZD1222 COVID-19 vaccine. Clones were sequenced by immunoSEQ multiplex PCR, and TCRdb holds only the in-frame ones, with some missing. The sample contains 140,000 to 150,000 clones, approximately 88% of which appear only once. The sample here was peripheral blood, taken 28 days after the second dose of the MenACWY control vaccine. The receptors shown here come from an adult who received the MenACWY meningococcal vaccine as a control.

The rearrangement uses TRBV19 and TRBJ1-3, with 10 nucleotides matching TRBD1. The J segment lost 2 bases and the V segment lost 10 bases, leaving 2 bases of the junction unmatched. Germline V gene data show CDR1 as LNHDA and CDR2 as SQIVND (reference sequence). The CDR3 totals 13 residues. The CDR3 sequence: CATGQGAGNTIYF. For the CDR3, the DNA is TGTGCCACCGGACAGGGGGCTGGAAACACCATATATTTT.

The J gene is TRBJ2-1, the V gene TRBV24-1; TRBD2 is a possible D gene (5 bases). Trimming pared 0 bases from V and 3 bases from J, leaving 11 bases between. This CDR3 spans 16 amino acids. CDR1 KGHDR and CDR2 SFDVKD come from the germline V gene. CDR3 sequence (DNA): TGTGCCACCAGTGATTTGTACGGGGAGCACTACAATGAGCAGTTCTTC. It specifies CATSDLYGEHYNEQFF.

CDR3 amino acids: CASSRSGTRDDTQYF. CDR3 in DNA: TGTGCCAGCTCACGCTCCGGGACTAGGGACGATACGCAGTATTTT. This chain joins TRBV18 and TRBJ2-3; 8 nucleotides align to TRBD2. After removal of 4 bases from V and 6 bases from J, the junction contained 9 bases not matched to a gene. The CDR3 covers 15 residues. Germline V gene data show CDR1 as KGHSH and CDR2 as LQKENI.

A note on this clone: The same CDR3 is also encoded by other DNA sequences in this sample. The rearrangement links TRBV5-1 to TRBJ2-7; D uncertain. The V gene lost 0 bases and the J gene lost 2 bases, with 9 bases spanning the gap. The length of the CDR3 is 14 residues. The V gene's germline CDR1 is SGHRS and CDR2 YFSETQ. The CDR3 region has the DNA TGCGCCAGCAGCTTGGACGGCTTACCCTACGAGCAGTACTTC. It encodes CASSLDGLPYEQYF.

This clone was observed once. The CDR3: CASSYGRNTEAFF. The CDR3 nucleotides read TGTGCCAGCAGTTACGGCCGGAACACTGAAGCTTTCTTT. The chain recombines TRBV6-5 with TRBJ1-1; no definite D call. Germline values: CDR1 MNHEY, CDR2 SVGAGI. There are 13 residues in the CDR3. The germline V and J ends were trimmed by 2 bases and 1 base, with 5 bases remaining between them.

A single count supports this clone. The V call is TRBV6-2 or TRBV6-3, the J call TRBJ1-6; D is unclear. Germline V lookup: CDR1 MNHEY, CDR2 SVGEGT. V lost 2 bases and J lost 6, with 11 bases in between. This CDR3 has 15 residues. The CDR3 region has the DNA TGTGCCAGCAGTTACGTGTGGTTTGCTAATTCACCCCTCCACTTT. This translates into CASSYVWFANSPLHF.

The CDR3 sequence: CATSRGRTGGEQYF. For the CDR3, the DNA is TGTGCCACCAGCAGAGGTCGGACAGGGGGCGAGCAGTACTTC. This chain joins TRBV15 and TRBJ2-7, with 10 bases identical to TRBD1. Germline V gene data show CDR1 as LNHNV and CDR2 as YYDKDF (reference sequence). The V segment lost 1 base and the J segment 6 bases; nucleotides outside the gene matches: 3. The CDR3 length is 14 residues.

This chain links TRBV4-1 with TRBJ2-7, with D possibly matching TRBD2 (6 bases). The germline V and J ends were trimmed by 4 bases and 4 bases, with 14 bases remaining between them. The CDR3 length is 14 residues. The germline gives CDR1 MGHRA, CDR2 YSYEKL. CDR3 sequence reads: CASSPGTGKYEQYF. The CDR3, as DNA: TGCGCCAGCAGCCCCGGGACTGGAAAATACGAGCAGTACTTC.

This chain links TRBV30 with TRBJ2-1; D is uncertain. CDR3 length: 12 residues. The germline V and J ends were trimmed by 2 bases and 8 bases, with 10 bases remaining between them. The V gene's germline CDR1 is GTSNPN and CDR2 SVGIG (reference sequence). CDR3 protein: CAWSRPTDEQFF. The DNA for the CDR3 is TGTGCCTGGAGTCGCCCCACGGATGAGCAGTTCTTC.

This clone has only one observation. The chain links TRBV7-2 to TRBJ1-5; the D is unclear. This CDR3 has 13 amino acids. V gave up 5 bases and J gave up 8 bases, with 13 bases separating them. From germline, CDR1 is SGHTA and CDR2 FQGNSA. CDR3: CASSPGPMEPQHF. The CDR3 nucleotides read TGTGCCAGCAGCCCAGGCCCGATGGAGCCCCAGCATTTT.

The genes are TRBV5-5 and TRBJ1-4, with D unclear. Germline V gene lookup returns CDR1 SGHKS and CDR2 YYEKEE (reference sequence). CDR3 size: 13 residues. Deletions cut 0 bases from V and 10 bases from J, with 10 bases between. The CDR3 region is CASSLEGGGKLFF. CDR3 in DNA: TGTGCCAGCAGCTTGGAGGGTGGCGGAAAACTGTTTTTT.

A remark on this clone: Sequence at one end of the junction differs from germline and may be a read error. The CDR3 sequence is CASSRRLAGDNEQFF. The CDR3 DNA reads as TGTGCTAGCAGCCGAAGACTAGCGGGAGACAATGAGCAGTTCTTC. The chain employs TRBV7-7 and TRBJ2-1, with 12 bases matching TRBD2. CDR1 and CDR2 (germline): SSHAT, FNYEAQ (reference sequence). CDR3 length equals 15 residues.

The genes are TRBV5-1 and TRBJ2-3; D possibly corresponds to TRBD1 (5 bases). This CDR3 comprises 14 residues. Trimming pared 1 base from V and 3 bases from J, leaving 9 bases between. The germline gives CDR1 SGHRS, CDR2 YFSETQ. Here the CDR3 DNA reads TGCGCCAGCAGCTTGACCCAGGGTACAGATACGCAGTATTTT. It translates to CASSLTQGTDTQYF.

This chain uses TRBV6-5 with TRBJ1-6; D is uncertain. The CDR3 has 15 residues. The germline gives CDR1 MNHEY, CDR2 SVGAGI. Trimming took 7 bases from V and 4 from J, leaving 14 bases between them. The CDR3 sequence: CASIPSWGYNSPLHF. CDR3 DNA: TGTGCCAGCATTCCCTCGTGGGGTTATAATTCACCCCTCCACTTT.

CDR3: CASSQVKGEGRGEAFF. The CDR3 DNA reads TGTGCCAGCAGCCAAGTAAAGGGGGAGGGCAGGGGAGAAGCTTTCTTT. The gene calls are TRBV14 and TRBJ1-1; D perhaps matches TRBD1 (6 bases). The V end lost 1 base, the J end lost 8 bases, and 20 bases lay between the germline ends. Germline V gene sequence: CDR1 SGHDN, CDR2 FVKESK. The CDR3 is 16 residues long.

Remarks on this clone: The sample carries other DNA sequences with the same CDR3. This chain links TRBV19 with TRBJ1-5, with D possibly TRBD1 on 6 matching bases. Germline-derived CDR1 and CDR2 are LNHDA and SQIVND (reference sequence). This CDR3 contains 15 residues. V was trimmed by 0 bases and J by 0 bases, leaving 6 bases between them. This chain's CDR3 is CASSIEGGSNQPQHF. The CDR3 coding sequence is TGTGCCAGTAGTATAGAAGGGGGTAGCAATCAGCCCCAGCATTTT.

This sequence joins TRBV11-2 and TRBJ2-7; 7 nucleotides align to TRBD1. J was trimmed by 0 bases and V by 5 bases; bases with no gene match: 7. CDR1 and CDR2 from the germline V gene are SGHAT and FQNNGV. There are 15 residues in the CDR3. The CDR3 loop reads CASSQGQKSSYEQYF. The DNA for the CDR3 is TGTGCCAGCAGCCAGGGACAGAAGTCCTCCTACGAGCAGTACTTC.

CDR3 in DNA: TGTGCCAGCTCACCCATACAGTCCGGAGAAACTGAAGCTTTCTTT. This translates into CASSPIQSGETEAFF. The chain recombines TRBV18 with TRBJ1-1; no clear D. The CDR3 totals 15 residues. The V gene lost 3 bases and the J gene lost 5 bases, with 16 bases spanning the gap. The germline V gene has CDR1 KGHSH and CDR2 LQKENI.

V gene TRBV18 combines with J gene TRBJ2-7, with D hard to call. This CDR3 region has 13 residues. Germline lookup yields CDR1 KGHSH and CDR2 LQKENI. Trimming shortened V by 6 bases and J by 0 bases, and 9 bases separated the two germline ends. The CDR3 coding sequence is TGTGCCAGCTCCCTAGGGATCTCCTACGAGCAGTACTTC. Residues: CASSLGISYEQYF.

The chain has TRBV7-9 and TRBJ2-4, with a weak D call TRBD1 (5 bases). Deletions cut 0 bases from V and 6 bases from J, with 12 bases between. This CDR3 is 15 amino acids long. Germline values: CDR1 SEHNR, CDR2 FQNEAQ (reference sequence). CDR3 coding DNA: TGTGCCAGCAGCTTAGCGCGGCAGGGCCCAAACATTCAGTACTTC. This encodes CASSLARQGPNIQYF. The full variable domain, with the rest looked up from reference TRBV7-9 and TRBJ2-4, is DTGVSQNPRHKITKRGQNVTFRCDPISEHNRLYWYRQTLGQGPEFLTYFQNEAQLEKSRLLSDRFSAERPKGSFSTLEIQRTEQGDSAMYLCASSLARQGPNIQYFGAGTRLSVL.

The chain is built from TRBV7-2 and TRBJ1-1; D is ambiguous. From germline, CDR1 is SGHTA and CDR2 FQGNSA. This CDR3 has 14 amino acids. Trimming stripped 2 bases from V and 7 bases from J, with 14 bases between. In DNA form, the CDR3 reads TGTGCCAGCAGCTTATCTCTGGCCTTTCTTGAAGCTTTCTTT. Amino acids: CASSLSLAFLEAFF.

The J gene is TRBJ1-4, the V gene TRBV9; D gene unclear. Germline V CDR1 and CDR2: SGDLS, YYNGEE. V was clipped by 3 bases and J by 7 bases, with 10 bases between them. The CDR3 spans 13 residues. CDR3 bases: TGTGCCAGCAGCGCCGACTTAACTGAAAAACTGTTTTTT. It translates to CASSADLTEKLFF.

The chain couples TRBV5-1 to TRBJ2-1, with TRBD1 as a possible D gene (5 bases). This CDR3 is built from 12 residues. V lost 7 bases, J lost 9 bases, and 14 bases lay in between. Germline V lookup: CDR1 SGHRS, CDR2 YFSETQ. The CDR3: CASGTRDGEQFF. In DNA, the CDR3 is TGCGCCAGCGGAACCAGGGATGGTGAGCAGTTCTTC.

The CDR3 protein is CASSVVQADTQYF. The CDR3 region has the DNA TGTGCCAGCAGCGTAGTCCAAGCAGATACGCAGTATTTT. The genes are TRBV9 and TRBJ2-3; D is unresolved. Germline V gene data show CDR1 as SGDLS and CDR2 as YYNGEE. The CDR3 is 13 residues long. Trimming removed 0 bases at V and 4 bases at J, with 6 bases between.

This clone was seen only a few times. V gene TRBV4-2 combines with J gene TRBJ2-7; 9 bases fit TRBD2. Germline-derived CDR1 and CDR2 are LGHNA and YNFKEQ. Trimming cost V 1 base and J 4 bases; bases outside gene matches: 11. The CDR3 loop spans 17 amino acids. This chain's CDR3 is CASSQVVGGREGYEQYF. CDR3 nucleotides: TGTGCCAGCAGCCAAGTTGTTGGCGGGCGGGAGGGTTACGAGCAGTACTTC.

The chain employs TRBV5-6 and TRBJ1-4; no clear D. V gave up 0 bases and J gave up 5 bases, with 8 bases separating them. The CDR3 spans 14 residues. Germline V gene lookup returns CDR1 SGHDT and CDR2 YYEEEE. In nucleotides, the CDR3 is TGTGCCAGCAGCTTGGGCTGGGAAAATGAAAAACTGTTTTTT. It specifies CASSLGWENEKLFF.

V gene TRBV18 combines with J gene TRBJ2-2, with unresolved D. Looked up from germline, CDR1 is KGHSH and CDR2 is LQKENI. The CDR3 has 11 residues. Trimming stripped 6 bases from V and 5 bases from J, with 4 bases between. The CDR3, as DNA: TGTGCCAGCTCTCCGACCGGGGAGCTGTTTTTT. This gives the protein CASSPTGELFF.

This clone was detected once. The V call is TRBV5-6, the J call TRBJ1-2; the match to TRBD1 covers 10 bases. V gave up 0 bases and J gave up 8 bases; unmatched junction bases: 10. The CDR3 contains 16 residues. Germline V lookup: CDR1 SGHDT, CDR2 YYEEEE. This CDR3 is CASSLGDRGSVAGYTF. The DNA of the CDR3 is TGTGCCAGCAGCTTGGGGGACAGGGGTTCCGTCGCAGGCTACACCTTC.